This record covers a single T cell receptor beta chain. The antigen is unknown. The source of the sample is a study of cytomegalovirus exposure and HLA in healthy donors. Findings of the study overall: Apparent HLA restriction characterized most CMV-associated TCR beta chains in a later analysis. Donors belonging to an Asian-associated ancestry cluster reportedly showed fewer N-insertions in productive TCRs than the roughly 700-donor mean, according to what a later analysis found. Information on immune exposure was restricted to one variable (CMV serostatus).

13 Jbeta primers and 60 Vbeta primers were used for the PCR. The method was immunoSEQ multiplex PCR; TCRdb's version includes in-frame clones alone and lacks a portion of them. The sample yields 150,000 to 200,000 clones, about three quarters seen once. The CDR3 runs to 13 residues. Germline CDR1 LNHDA, CDR2 SQIVND (reference sequence). V lost 3 bases, J lost 5 bases, and 10 bases lay in between. This sequence originates from a girl aged 5-17 years in good health and CMV-seronegative. Sequencing input: PBMCs. This chain joins TRBV19 and TRBJ2-5; D remains unclear. CDR3 loop: CASSIRIGETQYF. CDR3 nucleotide sequence: TGTGCCAGTAGTATTCGAATCGGGGAGACCCAGTACTTC.